This TCR beta chain came from a study of T cell changes during pregnancy in multiple sclerosis. The data were produced by immunoSEQ multiplex PCR, yet TCRdb's version contains in-frame clones alone and is incomplete. Seen here are 65,000 to 95,000 clones, around 94% observed once, and the top ten hold about 0.99%. Looked up from germline, CDR1 is SEHNR and CDR2 is FQNEAQ (reference sequence). The CDR3 length is 15 residues. Losses at the gene ends were 5 bases for V and 2 bases for J; bases not matched to a gene: 8. The chain carries TRBV7-9 and TRBJ2-5; 7 bases are shared with TRBD1. Material: peripheral blood, obtained in the second trimester of pregnancy. The sequence was obtained from a female donor in good health, enrolled as a control in a pregnancy study. The CDR3 region is CASSGQGQPQETQYF. Here the CDR3 DNA reads TGTGCCAGCAGCGGCCAGGGACAGCCTCAAGAGACCCAGTACTTC.